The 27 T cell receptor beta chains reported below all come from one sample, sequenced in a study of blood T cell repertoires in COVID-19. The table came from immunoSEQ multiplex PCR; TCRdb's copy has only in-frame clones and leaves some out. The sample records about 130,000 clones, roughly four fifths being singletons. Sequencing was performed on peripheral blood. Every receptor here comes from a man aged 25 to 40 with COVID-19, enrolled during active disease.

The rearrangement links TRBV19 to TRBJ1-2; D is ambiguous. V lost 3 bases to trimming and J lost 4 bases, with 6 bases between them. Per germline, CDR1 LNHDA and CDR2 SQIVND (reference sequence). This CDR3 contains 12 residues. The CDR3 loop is CASSIYPYGYTF. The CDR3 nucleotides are TGTGCCAGTAGTATTTATCCCTATGGCTACACCTTC.

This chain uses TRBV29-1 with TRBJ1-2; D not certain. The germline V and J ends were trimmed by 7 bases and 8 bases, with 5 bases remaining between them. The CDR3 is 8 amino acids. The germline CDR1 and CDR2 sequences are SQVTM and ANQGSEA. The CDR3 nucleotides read TGCAGCGAGGAGGGCTACACCTTC. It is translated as CSEEGYTF.

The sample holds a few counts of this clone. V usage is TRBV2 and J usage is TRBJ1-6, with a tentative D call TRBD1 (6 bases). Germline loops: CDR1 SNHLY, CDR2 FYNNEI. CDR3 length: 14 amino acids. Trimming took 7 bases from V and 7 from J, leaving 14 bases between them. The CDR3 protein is CASILDRSNSPLHF. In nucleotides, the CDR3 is TGTGCCAGCATTCTCGACAGGTCCAATTCACCCCTCCACTTT.

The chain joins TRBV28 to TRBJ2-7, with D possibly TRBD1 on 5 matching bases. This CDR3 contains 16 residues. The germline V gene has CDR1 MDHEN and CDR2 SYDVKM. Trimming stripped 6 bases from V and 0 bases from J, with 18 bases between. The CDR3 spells CASSPSFGRDSYEQYF. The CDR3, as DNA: TGTGCCAGCAGCCCCTCGTTTGGCAGGGACTCCTACGAGCAGTACTTC. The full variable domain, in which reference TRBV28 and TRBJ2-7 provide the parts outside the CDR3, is DVKVTQSSRYLVKRTGEKVFLECVQDMDHENMFWYRQDPGLGLRLIYFSYDVKMKEKGDIPEGYSVSREKKERFSLILESASTNQTSMYLCASSPSFGRDSYEQYFGPGTRLTVT.

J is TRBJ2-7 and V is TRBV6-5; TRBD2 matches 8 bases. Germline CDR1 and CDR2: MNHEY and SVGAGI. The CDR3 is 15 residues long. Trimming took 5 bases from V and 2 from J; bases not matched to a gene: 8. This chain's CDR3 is CASSLLRGVPYEQYF. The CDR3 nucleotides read TGTGCCAGCAGTCTCTTGCGGGGGGTTCCCTACGAGCAGTACTTC.

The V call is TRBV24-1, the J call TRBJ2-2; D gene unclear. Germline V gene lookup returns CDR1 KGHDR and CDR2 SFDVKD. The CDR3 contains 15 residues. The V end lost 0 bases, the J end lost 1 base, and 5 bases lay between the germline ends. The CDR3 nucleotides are TGTGCCACCAGTGATTTGTGGCAGAACACCGGGGAGCTGTTTTTT. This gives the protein CATSDLWQNTGELFF.

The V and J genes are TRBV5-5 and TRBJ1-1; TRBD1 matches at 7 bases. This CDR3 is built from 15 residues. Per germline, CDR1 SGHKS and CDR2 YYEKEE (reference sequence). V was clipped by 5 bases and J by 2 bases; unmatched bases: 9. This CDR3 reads CASSPDRVFNTEAFF. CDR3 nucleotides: TGTGCCAGCAGTCCAGACAGGGTCTTTAACACTGAAGCTTTCTTT.

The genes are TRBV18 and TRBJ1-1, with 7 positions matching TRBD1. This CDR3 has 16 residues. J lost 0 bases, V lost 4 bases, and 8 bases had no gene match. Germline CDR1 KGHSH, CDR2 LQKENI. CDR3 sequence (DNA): TGTGCCAGCTCACAGAACAGGGGCGAGGTGAACACTGAAGCTTTCTTT. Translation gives CASSQNRGEVNTEAFF.

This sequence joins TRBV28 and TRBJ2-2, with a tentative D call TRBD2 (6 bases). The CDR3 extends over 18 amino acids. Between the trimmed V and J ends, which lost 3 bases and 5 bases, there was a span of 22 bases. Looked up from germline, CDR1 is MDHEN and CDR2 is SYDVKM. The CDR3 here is CASSFGGVGPPGTGELFF. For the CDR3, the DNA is TGTGCCAGCAGTTTCGGGGGAGTAGGCCCCCCTGGGACCGGGGAGCTGTTTTTT.

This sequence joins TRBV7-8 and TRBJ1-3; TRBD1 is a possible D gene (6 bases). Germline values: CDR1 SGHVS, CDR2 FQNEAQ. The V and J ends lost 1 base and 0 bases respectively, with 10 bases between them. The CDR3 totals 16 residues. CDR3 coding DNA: TGTGCCAGCAGCTTAGTAGGACAGTACTCTGGAAACACCATATATTTT. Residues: CASSLVGQYSGNTIYF.

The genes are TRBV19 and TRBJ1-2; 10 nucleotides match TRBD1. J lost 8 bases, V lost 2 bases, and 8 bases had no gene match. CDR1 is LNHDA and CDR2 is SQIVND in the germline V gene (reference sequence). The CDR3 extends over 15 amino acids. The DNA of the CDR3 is TGTGCCAGTAGTATATTCTTGGGGACAGGGGAAGGCTACACCTTC. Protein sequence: CASSIFLGTGEGYTF.

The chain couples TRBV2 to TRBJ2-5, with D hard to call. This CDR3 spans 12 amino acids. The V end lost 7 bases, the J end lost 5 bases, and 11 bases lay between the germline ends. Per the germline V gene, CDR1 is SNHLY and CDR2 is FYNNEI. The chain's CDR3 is CASNQGSETQYF. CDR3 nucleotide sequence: TGTGCCAGCAATCAAGGTAGCGAGACCCAGTACTTC.

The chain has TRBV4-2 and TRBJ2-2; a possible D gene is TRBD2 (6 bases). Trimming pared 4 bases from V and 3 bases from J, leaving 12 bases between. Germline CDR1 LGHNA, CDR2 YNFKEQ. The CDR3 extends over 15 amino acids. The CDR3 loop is CASSRGGSYTGELFF. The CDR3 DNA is TGTGCCAGCAGCCGAGGAGGGTCCTACACCGGGGAGCTGTTTTTT.

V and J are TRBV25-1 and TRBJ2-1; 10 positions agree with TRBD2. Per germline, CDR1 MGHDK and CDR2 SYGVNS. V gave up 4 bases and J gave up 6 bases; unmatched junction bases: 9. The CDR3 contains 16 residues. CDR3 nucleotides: TGTGCCAGCAGTGGACCACTAGCGGGATGGGGCAATGAGCAGTTCTTC. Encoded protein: CASSGPLAGWGNEQFF.

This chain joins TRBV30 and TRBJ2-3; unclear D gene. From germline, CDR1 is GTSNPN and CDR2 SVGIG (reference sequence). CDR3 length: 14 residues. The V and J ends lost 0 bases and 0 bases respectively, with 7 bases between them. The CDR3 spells CAWSVPGSTDTQYF. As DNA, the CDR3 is TGTGCCTGGAGTGTCCCTGGCAGCACAGATACGCAGTATTTT.

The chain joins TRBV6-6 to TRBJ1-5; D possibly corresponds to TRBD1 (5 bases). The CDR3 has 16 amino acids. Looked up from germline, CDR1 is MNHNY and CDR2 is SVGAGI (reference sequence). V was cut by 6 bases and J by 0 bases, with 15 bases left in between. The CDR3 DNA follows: TGTGCCAGCAGCCTGAGACAGCCTTATAGCAATCAGCCCCAGCATTTT. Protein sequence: CASSLRQPYSNQPQHF.

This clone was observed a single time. CDR3 loop: CSVEGGTVNYGYTF. CDR3 DNA sequence: TGCAGCGTTGAAGGCGGGACAGTTAACTATGGCTACACCTTC. V is TRBV29-1 and J is TRBJ1-2; the match to TRBD1 covers 7 bases. The CDR3 totals 14 residues. Losses at the gene ends were 1 base for V and 1 base for J; bases not matched to a gene: 3. Germline values: CDR1 SQVTM, CDR2 ANQGSEA.

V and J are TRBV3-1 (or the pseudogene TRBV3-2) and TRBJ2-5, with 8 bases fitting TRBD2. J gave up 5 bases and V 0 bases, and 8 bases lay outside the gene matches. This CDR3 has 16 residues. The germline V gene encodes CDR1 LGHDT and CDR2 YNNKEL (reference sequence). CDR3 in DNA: TGTGCCAGCAGCCAAGAGGGGAGCGGGGGACGGGAGACCCAGTACTTC. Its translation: CASSQEGSGGRETQYF.

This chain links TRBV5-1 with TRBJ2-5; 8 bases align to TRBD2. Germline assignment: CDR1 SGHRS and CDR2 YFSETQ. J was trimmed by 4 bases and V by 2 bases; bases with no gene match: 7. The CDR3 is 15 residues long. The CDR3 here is CASSLGSGARETQYF. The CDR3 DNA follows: TGCGCCAGCAGCTTAGGTAGCGGGGCACGAGAGACCCAGTACTTC. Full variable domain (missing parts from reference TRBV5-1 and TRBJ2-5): KAGVTQTPRYLIKTRGQQVTLSCSPISGHRSVSWYQQTPGQGLQFLFEYFSETQRNKGNFPGRFSGRQFSNSRSEMNVSTLELGDSALYLCASSLGSGARETQYFGPGTRLLVL.

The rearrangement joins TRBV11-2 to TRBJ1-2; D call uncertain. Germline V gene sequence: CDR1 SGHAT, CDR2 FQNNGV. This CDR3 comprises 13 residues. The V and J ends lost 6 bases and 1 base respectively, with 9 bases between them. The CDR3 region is CASSSLLNYGYTF. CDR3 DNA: TGTGCCAGCAGTAGCCTACTTAACTATGGCTACACCTTC.

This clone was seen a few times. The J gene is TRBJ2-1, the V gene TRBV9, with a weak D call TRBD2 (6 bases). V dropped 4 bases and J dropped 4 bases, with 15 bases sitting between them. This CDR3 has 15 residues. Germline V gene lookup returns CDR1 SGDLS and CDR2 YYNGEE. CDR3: CASSPQEGIYNEQFF. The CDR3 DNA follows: TGTGCCAGCAGCCCCCAGGAGGGGATATACAATGAGCAGTTCTTC.

The CDR3 DNA reads as TGTGCCAGCAGCCGGGACAGGGCATTCTCCAATGAGCAGTTCTTC. Translation gives CASSRDRAFSNEQFF. The chain links TRBV7-2 to TRBJ2-1; 9 bases are a match to TRBD1. The CDR3 totals 15 residues. V lost 5 bases and J lost 6; bases outside the gene matches: 8. The V gene's germline CDR1 is SGHTA and CDR2 FQGNSA.

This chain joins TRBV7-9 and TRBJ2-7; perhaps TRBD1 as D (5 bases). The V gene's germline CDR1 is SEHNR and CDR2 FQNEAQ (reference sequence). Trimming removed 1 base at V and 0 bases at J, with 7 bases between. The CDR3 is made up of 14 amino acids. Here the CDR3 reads CASSLDDSSYEQYF. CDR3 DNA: TGTGCCAGCAGCTTAGATGACAGCTCCTACGAGCAGTACTTC.

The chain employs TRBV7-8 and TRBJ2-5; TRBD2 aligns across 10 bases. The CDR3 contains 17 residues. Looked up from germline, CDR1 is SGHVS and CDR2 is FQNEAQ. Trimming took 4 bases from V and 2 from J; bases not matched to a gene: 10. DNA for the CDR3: TGTGCCAGCAGCTCTACGCAGGGACTAGCGTGGCAAGAGACCCAGTACTTC. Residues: CASSSTQGLAWQETQYF.

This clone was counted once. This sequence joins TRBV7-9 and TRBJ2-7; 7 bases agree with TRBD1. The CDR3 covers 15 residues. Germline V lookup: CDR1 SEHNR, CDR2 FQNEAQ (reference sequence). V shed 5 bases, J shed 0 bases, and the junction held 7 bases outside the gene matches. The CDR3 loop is CASSLGDSNSYEQYF. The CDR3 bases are TGTGCCAGCAGCCTTGGGGACAGTAACTCCTACGAGCAGTACTTC.

CDR3 nucleotides: TGCGCCAGCAGCTTTTTTGCTAGCGGGGGGGCCACAGATACGCAGTATTTT. This translates into CASSFFASGGATDTQYF. The chain combines TRBV5-1 with TRBJ2-3; 12 bases line up with TRBD2. V shed 2 bases, J shed 2 bases, and the junction held 6 bases outside the gene matches. Germline V gene sequence: CDR1 SGHRS, CDR2 YFSETQ. The CDR3 runs 17 residues.

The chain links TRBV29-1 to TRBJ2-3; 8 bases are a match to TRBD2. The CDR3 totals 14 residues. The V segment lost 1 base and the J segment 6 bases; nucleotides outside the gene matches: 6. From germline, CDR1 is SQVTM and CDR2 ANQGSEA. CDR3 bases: TGCAGCGTTGAAGTCGGGAGGGGGATGGATACGCAGTATTTT. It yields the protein CSVEVGRGMDTQYF.